These 19 T cell receptor beta chains came from one sample sequenced in a study of blood T cell repertoires in COVID-19. TCRdb's copy holds only in-frame clones and misses some; the assay was immunoSEQ multiplex PCR. This table holds about 180,000 clones, over 80% found once. The sample consisted of peripheral blood. These receptors originate from a woman aged 40-49 years with COVID-19, enrolled during active disease.

For this clone: The sample contains more than one DNA sequence encoding this CDR3. The CDR3: CASSFFGSTYEQYF. CDR3 in DNA: TGTGCCAGCAGCTTCTTCGGGTCTACCTACGAGCAGTACTTC. The V and J genes are TRBV7-2 and TRBJ2-7; D is unclear. CDR1 is SGHTA, CDR2 FQGNSA, per germline. Trimming cost V 3 bases and J 2 bases, with 11 bases left between them. The CDR3 totals 14 residues.

The chain links TRBV3-1 (or the pseudogene TRBV3-2) to TRBJ2-3; 16 positions agree with TRBD2. The CDR3 extends over 16 amino acids. CDR1 LGHDT and CDR2 YNNKEL come from the germline V gene (reference sequence). V lost 4 bases, J lost 5 bases, and 3 bases stayed unmatched. DNA of the CDR3: TGTGCCAGCAGCCTGGGACTAGCGGGGGGGGAAGATACGCAGTATTTT. Translated, it gives CASSLGLAGGEDTQYF.

The chain uses TRBV10-3 and TRBJ1-2; 7 nucleotides agree with TRBD1. J lost 0 bases, V lost 10 bases, and 5 bases had no gene match. Germline CDR1 reads ENHRY; CDR2 reads SYGVKD. This CDR3 is 13 amino acids long. Written as DNA, the CDR3 is TGTGCCACAGGACAGGAAACTAACTATGGCTACACCTTC. Protein: CATGQETNYGYTF.

This clone is a singleton in its sample. V gene TRBV14 combines with J gene TRBJ1-2; unclear D gene. This CDR3 region has 12 residues. Per germline, CDR1 SGHDN and CDR2 FVKESK. V lost 5 bases to trimming and J lost 5 bases, with 9 bases between them. The CDR3 loop is CASSSFQYGYTF. The CDR3 DNA reads as TGTGCCAGCAGCTCTTTCCAGTATGGCTACACCTTC.

The chain combines TRBV6-1 with TRBJ2-7; D possibly corresponds to TRBD2 (5 bases). This CDR3 has 13 residues. Germline V gene lookup returns CDR1 MNHNS and CDR2 SASEGT. V lost 2 bases to trimming and J lost 4 bases, with 9 bases between them. CDR3 sequence: CASSEYPGYEQYF. CDR3 bases: TGTGCCAGCAGTGAATATCCGGGATACGAGCAGTACTTC.

Concerning this clone: One junction end does not reproduce the germline sequence, and a read error may be involved. The rearrangement joins TRBV14 to TRBJ1-2; TRBD1 is a possible D gene (5 bases). The CDR3 is 16 residues long. CDR1 SGHDN and CDR2 FVKESK come from the germline V gene. CDR3 residues: CASSQILFQGNDGYTF. CDR3 nucleotides: TGTGCCAGCAGCCAAATCCTATTCCAGGGTAACGATGGCTACACCTTC.

The V gene is TRBV9, the J gene TRBJ2-5; 11 nucleotides agree with TRBD1. Per germline, CDR1 SGDLS and CDR2 YYNGEE. V lost 3 bases and J lost 5; bases outside the gene matches: 6. This CDR3 spans 15 amino acids. CDR3 bases: TGTGCCAGCAGCGCAACCGGGACAGGGGGGGAGACCCAGTACTTC. This codes for CASSATGTGGETQYF.

Concerning this clone: At one boundary the junction diverges from the germline segment, which might be a read error. The chain combines TRBV10-1 with TRBJ2-3, with D perhaps TRBD1 (6 bases). Per the germline V gene, CDR1 is WNHNN and CDR2 is SYGVQD (reference sequence). This CDR3 spans 14 amino acids. The CDR3 reads CASSESIPTGGLDF. The CDR3 DNA reads as TGCGCCAGCAGTGAGTCGATACCGACAGGAGGTTTAGATTTT.

The rearrangement links TRBV19 to TRBJ1-1; no reliable D call. This CDR3 contains 14 residues. Per germline, CDR1 LNHDA and CDR2 SQIVND (reference sequence). V was shortened by 6 bases and J by 2 bases, with 13 bases between the two germline ends. The CDR3, as DNA: TGTGCCAGTAGGAGAACAACAGAAAACACTGAAGCTTTCTTT. The encoded protein is CASRRTTENTEAFF.

This clone was recorded only once. The chain uses TRBV5-1 and TRBJ1-1; D uncertain. V was shortened by 0 bases and J by 2 bases, with 11 bases between the two germline ends. Germline CDR1 and CDR2: SGHRS and YFSETQ. The CDR3 sequence is 15 residues long. The CDR3 nucleotides read TGCGCCAGCAGCTTGGCTACAGTTCTTAACACTGAAGCTTTCTTT. It yields the protein CASSLATVLNTEAFF.

This chain links TRBV6-1 with TRBJ1-5; D perhaps matches TRBD1 (6 bases). The V gene lost 1 base and the J gene lost 7 bases, with 11 bases spanning the gap. Looked up from germline, CDR1 is MNHNS and CDR2 is SASEGT. The CDR3 consists of 14 residues. CDR3 loop: CASSEGRGRQPQHF. CDR3 in DNA: TGTGCCAGCAGTGAAGGCAGGGGCCGACAGCCCCAGCATTTT.

The V and J genes are TRBV7-3 and TRBJ2-3, with 7 bases identical to TRBD1. The V gene's germline CDR1 is SGHTA and CDR2 FQGTGA. The CDR3 has 15 residues. The ends lost 4 bases at V and 1 base at J; junction bases unmatched: 5. CDR3 amino acids: CASSSTGSGTDTQYF. The CDR3 nucleotides are TGTGCCAGCAGCTCGACAGGGTCGGGCACAGATACGCAGTATTTT.

Written as DNA, the CDR3 is TGTGCCAGCAGCTTCCGTCGAAAGCCGGGACTAGCGGGATTTGGGCTGTTTTTT. Its protein is CASSFRRKPGLAGFGLFF. The rearrangement joins TRBV7-6 to TRBJ2-2; 13 bases are shared with TRBD2. The J segment lost 13 bases and the V segment lost 3 bases, leaving 17 bases of the junction unmatched. There are 18 residues in the CDR3. Germline values: CDR1 SGHVS, CDR2 FNYEAQ.

V usage is TRBV11-2 and J usage is TRBJ1-1; TRBD1 might be the D (6 bases). Germline loops: CDR1 SGHAT, CDR2 FQNNGV. The CDR3 runs 14 residues. V dropped 7 bases and J dropped 0 bases, with 12 bases sitting between them. CDR3 nucleotide sequence: TGTGCCAGCAAATCAACAGGGATGAACACTGAAGCTTTCTTT. As protein: CASKSTGMNTEAFF.

The rearrangement links TRBV12-1 to TRBJ2-3; whether TRBD2, the table's D call, matches the DNA was not checked. TRBV12-1 constitutes a pseudogene. The CDR3 spans 15 residues. CDR3 sequence: CASSPYRDYTDTQYF. The DNA of the CDR3 is TGTGCCAGCAGCCCCTACCGGGACTACACAGATACGCAGTATTTT.

This chain connects TRBV19 to TRBJ2-2; D is undetermined. The V and J ends lost 6 bases and 7 bases respectively, with 15 bases between them. Germline values: CDR1 LNHDA, CDR2 SQIVND (reference sequence). The CDR3 contains 14 residues. The CDR3, as DNA: TGTGCCAGTAGACCTAGAAGGCAGATCGGGGAGCTGTTTTTT. Protein: CASRPRRQIGELFF.

The gene calls are TRBV21-1 and TRBJ1-2; the table's D gene call, TRBD1, was not cross checked with the DNA. TRBV21-1 is recorded as a pseudogene. This CDR3 spans 15 amino acids. CDR3 amino acids: CASSQGDKANYGYTF. CDR3 DNA sequence: TGTGCCAGCAGCCAGGGGGACAAAGCTAACTATGGCTACACCTTC.

The chain is built from TRBV5-1 and TRBJ1-5; no definite D call. The CDR3 is 13 residues long. V shed 5 bases and J shed 4 bases, with 10 bases lying between them. Germline assignment: CDR1 SGHRS and CDR2 YFSETQ. CDR3 bases: TGCGCCAGCAGTCGTGACGGGAATCAGCCCCAGCATTTT. Translation gives CASSRDGNQPQHF.

The table lists this clone with a count of one. CDR3 in DNA: TGTGCCAGCATTGGGGACAGGGGGAACACTGAAGCTTTCTTT. Protein product: CASIGDRGNTEAFF. J is TRBJ1-1 and V is TRBV2; 10 bases align to TRBD1. The junction had 3 bases not matched to a gene; V was cut back by 7 bases and J by 1 base. CDR1 and CDR2 from the germline V gene are SNHLY and FYNNEI. The CDR3 is 14 residues long.